The 18 T cell receptor beta chains presented below share a single source sample, sequenced in a study of blood T cell repertoires in COVID-19. Libraries were prepared by immunoSEQ multiplex PCR; TCRdb keeps only in-frame clonotypes and omits some of them. Of tens of thousands of clones listed, around 89% are singletons. Sequencing was done on a sample of peripheral blood. The receptors come from a human donor in a cohort sampled during active COVID-19.

This clone was picked up one time. This sequence joins TRBV27 and TRBJ1-5; D is unclear. Germline CDR1 MNHEY, CDR2 SMNVEV (reference sequence). The CDR3 loop spans 13 amino acids. Trimming pared 3 bases from V and 5 bases from J, leaving 8 bases between. DNA for the CDR3: TGTGCCAGCAGTTTGGGAGGATATCAGCCCCAGCATTTT. Translated: CASSLGGYQPQHF.

This rearrangement joins TRBV4-3 to TRBJ1-4; tentatively, D is TRBD1 (6 bases). This CDR3 spans 18 amino acids. V was trimmed by 4 bases and J by 3 bases, leaving 21 bases between them. Germline CDR1 reads LGHNA; CDR2 reads YSLEER. For the CDR3, the DNA is TGCGCCAGCAGCCCAGAAGGGCCCAGGGGCCTACCTAATGAAAAACTGTTTTTT. This gives the protein CASSPEGPRGLPNEKLFF.

The chain uses TRBV9 and TRBJ2-5; 8 nucleotides agree with TRBD2. The CDR3 runs to 15 residues. With V trimmed by 5 bases and J by 5 bases, 11 bases remained unmatched. Germline V gives CDR1 SGDLS, CDR2 YYNGEE. CDR3: CASSFSGIGWETQYF. In DNA form, the CDR3 reads TGTGCCAGCAGTTTTAGCGGGATAGGCTGGGAGACCCAGTACTTC.

V and J are TRBV2 and TRBJ2-1; D is perhaps TRBD1 (5 bases). Trimming left V 7 bases short and J 0 bases short, with 13 bases between. From germline, CDR1 is SNHLY and CDR2 FYNNEI. The CDR3 length is 15 residues. The CDR3 DNA sequence: TGTGCCAGCATTCCCTCAGGGTTCTCCTACAATGAGCAGTTCTTC. Protein product: CASIPSGFSYNEQFF.

A few counts support this clone. V gene TRBV19 combines with J gene TRBJ2-7; 9 nucleotides agree with TRBD2. CDR1 LNHDA and CDR2 SQIVND come from the germline V gene (reference sequence). CDR3 size: 15 residues. V gave up 3 bases and J gave up 2 bases; unmatched junction bases: 5. The CDR3 DNA reads TGTGCCAGTAGTATGATGCCTAGCGGGACCTACGAGCAGTACTTC. Amino acid sequence: CASSMMPSGTYEQYF.

The chain has TRBV28 and TRBJ1-1; D gene ambiguous. The germline V gene encodes CDR1 MDHEN and CDR2 SYDVKM. Trimming took off 5 bases at V and 10 bases at J, with 14 bases between the two ends. The CDR3 runs 12 residues. CDR3 amino acids: CASSAGRRGAFF. The DNA of the CDR3 is TGTGCCAGCAGTGCCGGGAGAAGAGGAGCTTTCTTT.

This chain connects TRBV14 to TRBJ2-1; D gene unclear. This CDR3 region has 10 residues. Trimming shortened V by 5 bases and J by 10 bases, and 6 bases separated the two germline ends. Germline-derived CDR1 and CDR2 are SGHDN and FVKESK. The DNA for the CDR3 is TGTGCCAGCAGCGGGCAAGAGCAGTTCTTC. Encoded protein: CASSGQEQFF. Supplemented by reference TRBV14 and TRBJ2-1, the full variable domain reads EAGVTQFPSHSVIEKGQTVTLRCDPISGHDNLYWYRRVMGKEIKFLLHFVKESKQDESGMPNNRFLAERTGGTYSTLKVQPAELEDSGVYFCASSGQEQFFGPGTRLTVL.

This chain uses TRBV5-1 with TRBJ2-7; 7 bases match TRBD1. Per germline, CDR1 SGHRS and CDR2 YFSETQ. V shed 4 bases and J 6 bases; nucleotides not matched to a gene: 10. CDR3 size: 14 residues. The CDR3 sequence: CASSRGTGVSEQYF. As DNA, the CDR3 is TGCGCCAGCAGCAGAGGTACAGGGGTTAGCGAGCAGTACTTC.

About this clone: A junction end diverges from the germline sequence, so it may reflect a read error. CDR3 residues: CASSHWDSSNEQYF. In DNA, the CDR3 is TGTGCCAGCAGCCATTGGGACAGCTCCAACGAGCAGTACTTC. This chain connects TRBV7-2 to TRBJ2-7; 7 bases fit TRBD1. The CDR3 consists of 14 residues. Germline CDR1 reads SGHTA; CDR2 reads FQGNSA.

The chain uses TRBV27 and TRBJ2-7, with 9 bases fitting TRBD2. The CDR3 spans 14 residues. Losses at the gene ends were 5 bases for V and 7 bases for J; bases not matched to a gene: 9. Germline V lookup: CDR1 MNHEY, CDR2 SMNVEV (reference sequence). CDR3 protein: CASSPVAGVEEQYF. The CDR3 bases are TGTGCCAGCAGTCCGGTAGCGGGAGTAGAGGAGCAGTACTTC.

V and J are TRBV4-2 and TRBJ1-2; D is uncertain. This CDR3 region has 17 residues. Trimming removed 0 bases from V and 2 bases from J, with 16 bases in between. Germline V lookup: CDR1 LGHNA, CDR2 YNFKEQ. This CDR3 is CASSQDSPTGANYGYTF. The CDR3 nucleotides are TGTGCCAGCAGCCAAGACTCTCCGACGGGAGCGAACTATGGCTACACCTTC.

The chain combines TRBV5-4 with TRBJ1-5; 9 bases align to TRBD1. Germline assignment: CDR1 SGHNT and CDR2 YYREEE (reference sequence). The trim removed 4 bases at V and 7 bases at J, leaving 3 bases unmatched. This CDR3 spans 13 amino acids. The CDR3 bases are TGTGCCAGCAGCCCGGACAGGGGACAGCCCCAGCATTTT. Translating it yields CASSPDRGQPQHF.

V gene TRBV13 combines with J gene TRBJ1-1, with D possibly TRBD1 on 5 matching bases. The CDR3 consists of 15 residues. V shed 3 bases and J shed 5 bases, with 16 bases lying between them. In germline, CDR1 is PRHDT, CDR2 FYEKMQ (reference sequence). The CDR3 DNA sequence: TGTGCCAGCAGCTTTAATTTCAGGGAGGGGACTGAAGCTTTCTTT. The encoded protein is CASSFNFREGTEAFF.

This clone was seen a single time. An end of the junction differs from the germline gene, which may be a read error. The rearrangement uses TRBV5-1 and TRBJ1-2; 9 bases agree with TRBD1. CDR3 length: 14 residues. CDR1 is SGHRS, CDR2 YFSETQ, per germline. The CDR3 bases are TGCGCCAGCAGCTTGGCATATGCGGGACAGGGCTGCACCTTC. Amino acid sequence: CASSLAYAGQGCTF. Together with reference TRBV5-1 and TRBJ1-2, the CDR3 gives the full variable domain: KAGVTQTPRYLIKTRGQQVTLSCSPISGHRSVSWYQQTPGQGLQFLFEYFSETQRNKGNFPGRFSGRQFSNSRSEMNVSTLELGDSALYLCASSLAYAGQGCTFGSGTRLTVV.

This chain joins TRBV11-2 and TRBJ2-3; 9 nucleotides agree with TRBD2. This CDR3 has 16 amino acids. Germline values: CDR1 SGHAT, CDR2 FQNNGV. Trimming took 4 bases from V and 4 from J; bases not matched to a gene: 9. CDR3 in amino acids: CASSSKSGTSSDTQYF. The CDR3 DNA is TGTGCCAGCAGCTCCAAATCCGGGACTAGCTCAGATACGCAGTATTTT.

V gene TRBV28 combines with J gene TRBJ2-1; perhaps TRBD2 as D (6 bases). The germline gives CDR1 MDHEN, CDR2 SYDVKM. The CDR3 is 14 amino acids. The V end lost 2 bases, the J end lost 1 base, and 6 bases lay between the germline ends. CDR3 sequence reads: CASSLSGSYNEQFF. CDR3 in DNA: TGTGCCAGCAGTTTAAGCGGGTCCTACAATGAGCAGTTCTTC.

J is TRBJ2-1 and V is TRBV9, with D hard to call. V was pared by 0 bases and J by 0 bases, with 7 bases between. Germline assignment: CDR1 SGDLS and CDR2 YYNGEE. The CDR3 has 15 residues. The CDR3 sequence is CASSVAAVSYNEQFF. CDR3 sequence (DNA): TGTGCCAGCAGCGTAGCTGCAGTCTCCTACAATGAGCAGTTCTTC.

The V and J genes are TRBV4-2 and TRBJ2-7, with TRBD2 as a possible D gene (6 bases). The germline V gene has CDR1 LGHNA and CDR2 YNFKEQ. The CDR3 length is 12 residues. The V end lost 4 bases, the J end lost 3 bases, and 7 bases lay between the germline ends. The CDR3 region has the DNA TGTGCCAGCAGCCCGACTAGCTACGAGCAGTACTTC. Translating it yields CASSPTSYEQYF.